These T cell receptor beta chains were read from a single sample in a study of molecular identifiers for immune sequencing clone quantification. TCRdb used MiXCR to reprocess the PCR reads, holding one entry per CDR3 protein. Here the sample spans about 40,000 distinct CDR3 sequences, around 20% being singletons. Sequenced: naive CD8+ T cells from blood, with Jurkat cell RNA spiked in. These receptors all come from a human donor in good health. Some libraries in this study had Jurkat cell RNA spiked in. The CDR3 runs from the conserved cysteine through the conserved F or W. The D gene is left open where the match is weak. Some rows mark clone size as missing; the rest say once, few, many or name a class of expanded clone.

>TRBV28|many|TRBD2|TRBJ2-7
TGTGCCAGCAATTTAGCGGGAGGTGCCCCCTACGAGCAGTACTTC
CASNLAGGAPYEQYF
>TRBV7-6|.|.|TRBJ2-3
TGTGCCAGCAGCTTTGGGGGGCCGACAGATACGCAGTATTTT
CASSFGGPTDTQYF
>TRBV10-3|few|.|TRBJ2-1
TGTGCCATCAGTGAGTGGGCAGAACCTTACAATGAGCAGTTCTTC
CAISEWAEPYNEQFF
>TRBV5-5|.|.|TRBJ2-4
TGTGCCAGCGGCTTGGACCGGGGTATAGCCAAAAACATTCAGTACTTC
CASGLDRGIAKNIQYF
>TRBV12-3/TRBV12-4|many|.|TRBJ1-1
TGTGCCAGCAGTTGGCCACCACCGAACACTGAAGCCTTCTTT
CASSWPPPNTEAFF
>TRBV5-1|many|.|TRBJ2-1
TGCGCCAGCAGCTTGTGGGTCAGAGCGGCGAATGAGCAGTTCTTC
CASSLWVRAANEQFF
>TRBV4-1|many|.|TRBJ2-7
TGCGCCAGCAGCCGGGTGACCGGATCCTACGAGCAGTACTTC
CASSRVTGSYEQYF
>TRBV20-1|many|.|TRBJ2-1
TGCAGTGCCCCGGGGCCGTACAATGAGCAGTTCTTC
CSAPGPYNEQFF
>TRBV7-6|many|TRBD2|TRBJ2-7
TGTGCCAGCAGCATAGCGGGAGGGCCCTACGAGCAGTACTTC
CASSIAGGPYEQYF
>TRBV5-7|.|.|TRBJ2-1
TGTGCCAGCAGCTTGAAGGCGGGTTCCTACAATGAGCAGTTCTTC
CASSLKAGSYNEQFF
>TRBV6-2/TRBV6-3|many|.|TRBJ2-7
TGTGCCAGCAGGGGACCTGAGGGGTCGGACTTC
CASRGPEGSDF
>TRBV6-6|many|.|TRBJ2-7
TGTGCCAGCAACCTAAACTACAGGGCGGACGAGCAGTACTTC
CASNLNYRADEQYF
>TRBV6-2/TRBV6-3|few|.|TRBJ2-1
TGTGCCAGCAGTTACGGAGGAGGTTGGGACAATGAGCAGTTCTTC
CASSYGGGWDNEQFF
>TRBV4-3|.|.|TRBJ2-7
TGCGCCAGCAGCCAAGATCGAAGCCGATACGAGCAGTACTTC
CASSQDRSRYEQYF
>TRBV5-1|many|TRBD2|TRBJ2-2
TGCGCCAGCAGCTTGGACGGGACTAGTGACACCGGGGAGCTGTTTTTT
CASSLDGTSDTGELFF
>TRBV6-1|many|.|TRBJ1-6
TGTGCCAGCAGTGAGTCCGGCGGGATCCCACCCCTCCACTTT
CASSESGGIPPLHF
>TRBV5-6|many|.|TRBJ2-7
TGTGCCAGCAGACGGGGGAGCTCCTACGAGCAGTACTTC
CASRRGSSYEQYF
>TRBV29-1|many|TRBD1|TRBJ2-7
TGCAGCGTTGTTGGGACAGGGTCATACGAGCAGTACTTC
CSVVGTGSYEQYF
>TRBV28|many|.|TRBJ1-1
TGTGCCAGCAGTTTGTGGGGGAACACTGAAGCTTTCTTT
CASSLWGNTEAFF
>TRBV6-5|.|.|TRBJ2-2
TGTGCCAGCAGTTACTCGAGCACAGCTAGGGAGCTGTTTTTT
CASSYSSTARELFF
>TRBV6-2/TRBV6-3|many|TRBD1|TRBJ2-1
TGTGCCAGCACGGACAGGGGAGAGGATGAGCAGTTCTTC
CASTDRGEDEQFF
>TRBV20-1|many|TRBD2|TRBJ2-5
TGCAGTGCTCTTAACTTAGCGGGAGGCACTAACCAAGAGACCCAGTACTTC
CSALNLAGGTNQETQYF
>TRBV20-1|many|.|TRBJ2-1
TGCAGTGGCCCCATTTGGGACAATGAGCAGTTCTTC
CSGPIWDNEQFF